The 5 T cell receptor beta chains listed next were all sequenced from one sample in a study of T cells in localized non-small cell lung cancer. Produced via immunoSEQ multiplex PCR; TCRdb's table is partial and in-frame only. The data show several thousand clones, around 52% seen once. The specimen comprised lymph node tissue, sampled before any cancer treatment. These receptors were taken from a female donor at least 60 years old with stage I lung adenocarcinoma.

This chain links TRBV30 with TRBJ2-7; 8 bases line up with TRBD1. Germline values: CDR1 GTSNPN, CDR2 SVGIG (reference sequence). The CDR3 has 12 residues. V gave up 8 bases and J gave up 2 bases; unmatched junction bases: 5. DNA for the CDR3: TGTGCCGGACAGGGAGTTGCCTACGAGCAGTACTTC. This gives the protein CAGQGVAYEQYF.

V is TRBV7-6 and J is TRBJ2-7; D perhaps matches TRBD1 (6 bases). Germline V CDR1 and CDR2: SGHVS, FNYEAQ. The CDR3 is 16 residues long. The V end was cut by 4 bases, the J end by 5 bases, with 21 bases between. For the CDR3, the DNA is TGTGCCAGCAGCTCACTTATGGGACAACTTCCCCACGAGCAGTACTTC. Its protein is CASSSLMGQLPHEQYF.

This clone was seen only a few times. The rearrangement joins TRBV6-8 to TRBJ1-2, with 9 bases aligning to TRBD1. V was pared by 8 bases and J by 4 bases, with 14 bases of the junction left unmatched. This CDR3 is built from 16 residues. Germline loops: CDR1 MNHGY, CDR2 SAAAGT. The CDR3 protein is CASFSRDRASGYGYTF. The CDR3 region has the DNA TGTGCCAGCTTCTCCCGGGACAGGGCTTCGGGCTATGGCTACACCTTC.

The chain recombines TRBV12-5 with TRBJ2-3, with TRBD2 identical over 7 bases. Trimming cost V 6 bases and J 2 bases; bases outside gene matches: 5. Germline V gene lookup returns CDR1 LGHNT and CDR2 FRNRAP. There are 14 residues in the CDR3. Here the CDR3 DNA reads TGTGCTAGTGGCCCGGGACTAAACACAGATACGCAGTATTTT. It codes for CASGPGLNTDTQYF.

This clone was detected only a few times. This chain joins TRBV7-7 and TRBJ1-4; D call uncertain. Germline loops: CDR1 SSHAT, CDR2 FNYEAQ (reference sequence). The CDR3 has 15 residues. Trimming left V 4 bases short and J 6 bases short, with 15 bases between. The CDR3 DNA sequence: TGTGCCAGCAGCTCTCGGGTGAATCCGGATGAAAAACTGTTTTTT. It is translated as CASSSRVNPDEKLFF.